The next 13 T cell receptor beta chains were all read from a single sample in a study of blood T cell repertoires in COVID-19 (TCRdb year 2020). Library preparation employed the immunoSEQ multiplex PCR assay. Held by TCRdb, this immuneACCESS table contains in-frame sequences only and omits some clones. Under half of the omission traces to an unresolved V gene where checked; the cause of the rest is unknown. The sample profile shows more than 70,000 clones; about 86% of them were found once. In total, the top ten clones hold over 15% of the sample. Sequencing used peripheral blood. The source is a woman older than 75 with acute or convalescent COVID-19.

The gene calls are TRBV6-2 or TRBV6-3 and TRBJ1-6; D ambiguous. The CDR3 has 11 residues. Germline CDR1 MNHEY, CDR2 SVGEGT. Trimming removed 5 bases at V and 15 bases at J, with 11 bases between. The chain's CDR3 is CASSTQSGLHF. The CDR3 DNA follows: TGTGCCAGCAGTACCCAGAGCGGCCTCCACTTT.

The chain joins TRBV19 to TRBJ1-6, with D possibly matching TRBD1 (6 bases). V was pared by 8 bases and J by 8 bases, with 13 bases between. Per the germline V gene, CDR1 is LNHDA and CDR2 is SQIVND (reference sequence). The CDR3 sequence is 13 residues long. CDR3 in DNA: TGTGCCAGTGCCTGGGGGCAGGATTCACCCCTCCACTTT. It is translated as CASAWGQDSPLHF.

This sequence joins TRBV6-5 and TRBJ2-1, with a possible D match to TRBD2 (6 bases). Trimming removed 6 bases at V and 7 bases at J, with 10 bases between. The CDR3 extends over 12 amino acids. Germline V CDR1 and CDR2: MNHEY, SVGAGI. The CDR3 DNA follows: TGTGCCAGCAGAAAGGACTATAATGAGCAGTTCTTC. This codes for CASRKDYNEQFF.

In DNA form, the CDR3 reads TGTGCCAGCAGTCGGGACAGCTTGAACACTGAAGCTTTCTTT. Protein product: CASSRDSLNTEAFF. V is TRBV6-4 and J is TRBJ1-1; 7 positions agree with TRBD1. The CDR3 is 14 residues long. The V and J ends lost 5 bases and 0 bases, in that order; junction bases with no gene match: 3. Germline loops: CDR1 MRHNA, CDR2 SNTAGT.

The DNA for the CDR3 is TGCAGCGTTGATAGTGGCTACACCTTC. This translates into CSVDSGYTF. J is TRBJ1-2 and V is TRBV29-1; unclear D gene. This CDR3 spans 9 amino acids. Germline V gene sequence: CDR1 SQVTM, CDR2 ANQGSEA. Trimming removed 3 bases at V and 7 bases at J, with 3 bases between. The full variable domain, completed using reference TRBV29-1 and TRBJ1-2, is SAVISQKPSRDICQRGTSLTIQCQVDSQVTMMFWYRQQPGQSLTLIATANQGSEATYESGFVIDKFPISRPNLTFSTLTVSNMSPEDSSIYLCSVDSGYTFGSGTRLTVV.

This chain connects TRBV19 to TRBJ1-4, with a possible D match to TRBD1 (5 bases). V lost 6 bases to trimming and J lost 0 bases, with 8 bases between them. Germline CDR1 LNHDA, CDR2 SQIVND (reference sequence). The CDR3 spans 14 residues. The chain's CDR3 is CASSQGTTNEKLFF. The DNA for the CDR3 is TGTGCCAGTAGCCAGGGCACAACTAATGAAAAACTGTTTTTT.

V and J are TRBV6-2 or TRBV6-3 and TRBJ2-7; the D gene is possibly TRBD2 (6 bases). Trimming stripped 6 bases from V and 9 bases from J, with 15 bases between. Germline V gene lookup returns CDR1 MNHEY and CDR2 SVGEGT. CDR3 length: 12 residues. This chain's CDR3 is CASSEGLARQYF. The CDR3 region has the DNA TGTGCCAGCAGCGAAGGGCTAGCGCGGCAGTACTTC.

This chain uses TRBV13 with TRBJ2-7; 8 nucleotides line up with TRBD1. This CDR3 spans 13 amino acids. Per germline, CDR1 PRHDT and CDR2 FYEKMQ (reference sequence). V was clipped by 6 bases and J by 3 bases; unmatched bases: 4. CDR3 DNA sequence: TGTGCCAGCAGTCGACAGGGGATCTACGAGCAGTACTTC. Translated: CASSRQGIYEQYF.

This chain joins TRBV3-1 (or the pseudogene TRBV3-2) and TRBJ1-3; TRBD1 agrees at 7 bases. The CDR3 consists of 17 residues. Germline lookup yields CDR1 LGHDT and CDR2 YNNKEL (reference sequence). Unmatched junction bases numbered 7, after V lost 2 bases and J lost 0 bases. DNA of the CDR3: TGTGCCAGCAGCCAATCGGGACAGCAGCTCTCTGGAAACACCATATATTTT. It is translated as CASSQSGQQLSGNTIYF.

The rearrangement joins TRBV5-1 to TRBJ2-2; TRBD2 matches at 9 bases. Per the germline V gene, CDR1 is SGHRS and CDR2 is YFSETQ. This CDR3 contains 17 residues. V lost 5 bases, J lost 1 base, and 9 bases stayed unmatched. The chain's CDR3 is CASRAARGGVNTGELFF. The CDR3, as DNA: TGCGCCAGCAGGGCGGCGCGGGGGGGAGTGAACACCGGGGAGCTGTTTTTT.

The V gene is TRBV20-1, the J gene TRBJ1-4; a possible D gene is TRBD1 (6 bases). The CDR3 is made up of 11 amino acids. Germline V CDR1 and CDR2: DFQATT, SNEGSKA (reference sequence). V was cut by 7 bases and J by 5 bases, with 8 bases left in between. The CDR3 sequence is CSVTGNEKLFF. The CDR3 DNA reads TGCAGTGTCACAGGGAATGAAAAACTGTTTTTT.

The rearrangement links TRBV5-6 to TRBJ1-1; tentative D call: TRBD1 (6 bases). Germline V lookup: CDR1 SGHDT, CDR2 YYEEEE. The CDR3 runs 16 residues. V lost 0 bases, J lost 5 bases, and 17 bases lay in between. The DNA for the CDR3 is TGTGCCAGCAGCTTGGGGGGGAACAGGGTTGGAACTGAAGCTTTCTTT. Protein: CASSLGGNRVGTEAFF.

The rearrangement links TRBV27 to TRBJ2-7; 9 nucleotides match TRBD1. There are 16 residues in the CDR3. CDR1 and CDR2 (germline): MNHEY, SMNVEV (reference sequence). The trim removed 2 bases at V and 3 bases at J, leaving 8 bases unmatched. The CDR3, as DNA: TGTGCCAGCAGTTTAAAGGCCGGGACAGGGTTCTACGAGCAGTACTTC. The encoded protein is CASSLKAGTGFYEQYF.